This TCR beta chain emerged from a study of blood T cell repertoires in COVID-19. Study context: From T cells, B-cell-depleted T cells, or PBMCs came the material, which was cDNA or gDNA.

In the authors' methods: Reference gene primer amplification in the assay estimated nucleated cell counts. Sequencing was performed with immunoSEQ multiplex PCR; in TCRdb, only in-frame clones are kept and a portion is missing. V and J calls and clone size are copied from that table; D and trimming were computed from the DNA. The data show hundreds of thousands of clones, roughly 90% seen once. This clone was found once. V was pared by 6 bases and J by 1 base, with 6 bases of the junction left unmatched. Germline CDR1 is MDHEN and CDR2 is SYDVKM. This CDR3 has 16 amino acids. The chain couples TRBV28 to TRBJ2-3, with 11 bases aligning to TRBD2. The origin of this receptor is a man in his fifties or sixties with COVID-19, enrolled during active disease. Specimen: peripheral blood. CDR3 DNA: TGTGCCAGCAGCATTACTAGCGGGAGTGGCACAGATACGCAGTATTTT. Amino acid sequence: CASSITSGSGTDTQYF.